A selection of T cell receptor beta chains follows, all from one sample in a study of blood T cells in healthy people across ages. Each CDR3 protein is one row after TCRdb ran MiXCR on the 5' RACE reads. In the table there are more than 900,000 distinct CDR3 sequences, 25% to 35% of which are singletons. These same data were also listed under a study on T cells of mothers and their children.

Input material: blood. Receptors originate from a woman aged 40 to 50 in good health. Each CDR3 is given with its conserved first and last residue. A D gene is named only where the DNA matches it firmly. For some rows the clone size is stated as once, few or many, or as a class when expanded; others skip it.

>TRBJ2-1|TRBV7-3|few|TRBD1
TGTGCCAGCAGCTTGTCCCAGGACAGGGTCGGGCAGTTCTTC
CASSLSQDRVGQFF
>TRBJ1-2|TRBV10-3|.|TRBD1
TGTGCCATCAATGATGACAGGGACTATGGCTACACCTTC
CAINDDRDYGYTF
>TRBJ2-1|TRBV11-2|.|.
TGTGCCAGCAGCTCCCTTAGGGGGATACGTGAGCAGTTCTTC
CASSSLRGIREQFF
>TRBJ2-7|TRBV20-1|many|.
TGCAGTGCTAGAGATACCGGGGACTTCTACGAGCAGTACTTC
CSARDTGDFYEQYF
>TRBJ2-3|TRBV7-2|.|.
TGTGCCAGCAGCTTAGCGGGGGCGGGGGCCGGAGATACGCAGTATTTT
CASSLAGAGAGDTQYF
>TRBJ2-5|TRBV7-3|.|TRBD2
TGTGCCAGCAGCACTCACTCTAGCGGGGGGGCCTCTTTAGTAGAGACCCAGTACTTC
CASSTHSSGGASLVETQYF
>TRBJ2-6|TRBV6-5|many|.
TGTGCCAGCAGTTACGGCGGGGTCTGGACTGGGGCCAACGTCCTGACTTTC
CASSYGGVWTGANVLTF
>TRBJ1-6|TRBV7-2|.|.
TGTGCCAGCAGCCCGAGGACACTAGGCTTGTCACCCCTCCACTTT
CASSPRTLGLSPLHF
>TRBJ2-4|TRBV30|.|.
TGTGCCTGGAGTGGTCCCGGGTTTCAGGGTAACATTCAGTACTTC
CAWSGPGFQGNIQYF
>TRBJ2-5|TRBV5-4|.|.
TGTGCCAGCAGCCCAACGAGGGGGGCCGGGGGAGAGACCCAGTACTTC
CASSPTRGAGGETQYF
>TRBJ2-3|TRBV4-2|many|.
TGTGCCAGCAGGGAGGGAGATACGCAGTATTTT
CASREGDTQYF
>TRBJ2-7|TRBV20-1|few|TRBD1
TGCATTGAGACAGGGTGGGGCGAGCAGTACTTC
CIETGWGEQYF
>TRBJ2-6|TRBV7-6|.|.
TGTGCCAGCGGCTCGACCCCAGGGGCTGGGGCCAACGTCCTGACTTTC
CASGSTPGAGANVLTF
>TRBJ2-1|TRBV12-3/TRBV12-4|.|TRBD2
TGTGCCAGCAGTTTCCATAGCGGCGGGGGGGCGGAGGAGCAGTTCTTC
CASSFHSGGGAEEQFF
>TRBJ2-5|TRBV27|.|.
TGTGCCAGCAGTCAAACGACGGGGCGGACCCAGTACTTC
CASSQTTGRTQYF
>TRBJ2-3|TRBV2|.|.
TGTGCCAGCAGTGATTCCGGACCCACAGATACGCAGTATTTT
CASSDSGPTDTQYF
>TRBJ2-7|TRBV11-2|many|TRBD1
TGTGCCAGCAGCCCCGTCCCGGGACAGGGGCCCTACGAGCAGTACTTC
CASSPVPGQGPYEQYF
>TRBJ2-5|TRBV4-2|many|TRBD2
TGTGCCAGCAGCCAAGAACTAGCGGGGGGGCCTATGAAGGAGACCCAGTACTTC
CASSQELAGGPMKETQYF
>TRBJ2-5|TRBV25-1|.|.
TGTGCCAACAGTTTTCGAGGGCCAGGGGAGACCCAGTACTTC
CANSFRGPGETQYF
>TRBJ2-3|TRBV12-3/TRBV12-4|many|TRBD2
TGTGCCAGCAGTTTAGTGGGGGGGAGAGATACGCAGTATTTT
CASSLVGGRDTQYF
>TRBJ2-5|TRBV6-2/TRBV6-3|many|.
TGTGCCAGCAGTTTATGGTCTTCCCAAGAGACCCAGTACTTC
CASSLWSSQETQYF
>TRBJ2-1|TRBV7-2|few|.
TGTACCAGCAGCTTAGAAACAGGTCTATCCTACAATGAGCAGTTCTTC
CTSSLETGLSYNEQFF
>TRBJ2-1|TRBV6-5|.|TRBD1
TGTGCCAGCAGCTTCCACAGGGGACCGACCAATGAGCAGTTCTTC
CASSFHRGPTNEQFF
>TRBJ2-7|TRBV12-3/TRBV12-4|few|TRBD2
TGTGCCAGCAGTTTAGATACTCTAGCGGGAGGGCCGGATGGGGAGTACGAGCAGTACTTC
CASSLDTLAGGPDGEYEQYF
>TRBJ2-3|TRBV15|.|.
TGTGCCACCAGCAGTGGGCGGGATACGCAGTATTTT
CATSSGRDTQYF
>TRBJ1-2|TRBV5-1|.|.
TGCGCCAGCAGCCCCCGGACCCTGACAGATAACTATGGCTACACCTTC
CASSPRTLTDNYGYTF
>TRBJ2-3|TRBV4-1|.|TRBD1
TGCGCCAGCAGCCAACACGACAGGGGGAGCACAGATACGCAGTATTTT
CASSQHDRGSTDTQYF
>TRBJ2-1|TRBV7-7|.|.
TGTGCCAGCAGCTCACTGACCGGGACTGAGCAGTTCTTC
CASSSLTGTEQFF
>TRBJ2-3|TRBV3-1|.|.
TGTGCCAGCAGCCAAGAGCGGCTCCCAGCAGGAAGAGATACGCAGTATTTT
CASSQERLPAGRDTQYF
>TRBJ2-1|TRBV27|once|TRBD2
TGTGCCAGCAGTCGATCCGGGACTAAGAATGAGCAGTTCTTC
CASSRSGTKNEQFF
>TRBJ2-1|TRBV4-2|.|TRBD2
TGTGCCAGCAGCCGCGTCGGGGGGGAGCAGTTCTTC
CASSRVGGEQFF